The 5 T cell receptor beta chains reported below all come from one sample, sequenced in a study of blood T cell repertoires in COVID-19. Only in-frame clones appear in the TCRdb table, and some are missing; sequencing was by immunoSEQ multiplex PCR. The data contain 300,000 to 400,000 clones, roughly nine tenths of them seen just once; the ten biggest clones take up more than 0.9%. The sequenced sample consisted of PBMCs or T cells enriched from blood (not recorded which). All receptors derive from a woman in her 30s who had recovered from COVID-19.

The CDR3 reads CASSVGPLGGEAFF. CDR3 sequence (DNA): TGTGCCAGCAGCGTAGGGCCCCTGGGAGGGGAGGCTTTCTTT. V and J are TRBV9 and TRBJ1-1; D perhaps matches TRBD1 (5 bases). The length of the CDR3 is 14 residues. Trimming stripped 0 bases from V and 11 bases from J, with 17 bases between. The germline CDR1 and CDR2 sequences are SGDLS and YYNGEE.

The chain has TRBV15 and TRBJ2-3, with D tentatively TRBD1 (5 bases). CDR1 is LNHNV, CDR2 YYDKDF, per germline (reference sequence). V lost 5 bases, J lost 1 base, and 16 bases lay in between. The CDR3 is 16 residues long. CDR3 nucleotide sequence: TGTGCCACCAGCCCTAGAATATTAGGGGGCACAGATACGCAGTATTTT. Translated: CATSPRILGGTDTQYF.

CDR3 amino acids: CASTGFSEAFF. CDR3 in DNA: TGTGCCAGTACAGGGTTCAGTGAAGCTTTCTTT. The J gene is TRBJ1-1, the V gene TRBV19, with D tentatively TRBD1 (5 bases). Germline V CDR1 and CDR2: LNHDA, SQIVND (reference sequence). The length of the CDR3 is 11 residues. With 7 bases removed from V and 7 bases from J, the gap between germline ends came to 10 bases. The complete variable domain, with remaining parts taken from reference TRBV19 and TRBJ1-1, reads DGGITQSPKYLFRKEGQNVTLSCEQNLNHDAMYWYRQDPGQGLRLIYYSQIVNDFQKGDIAEGYSVSREKKESFPLTVTSAQKNPTAFYLCASTGFSEAFFGQGTRLTVV.

This clone was observed a handful of times. The V and J genes are TRBV9 and TRBJ1-1; TRBD1 aligns across 10 bases. CDR1 SGDLS and CDR2 YYNGEE come from the germline V gene. The CDR3 sequence is 16 residues long. V lost 0 bases, J lost 4 bases, and 6 bases stayed unmatched. DNA of the CDR3: TGTGCCAGCAGCGTAGGACAGGGGGCGGGGGTCACTGAAGCTTTCTTT. This translates into CASSVGQGAGVTEAFF.

The rearrangement links TRBV28 to TRBJ2-2, with TRBD2 matching over 11 bases. This CDR3 comprises 16 residues. The junction had 10 bases not matched to a gene; V was cut back by 6 bases and J by 7 bases. CDR1 and CDR2 (germline): MDHEN, SYDVKM. The CDR3 DNA reads as TGTGCCAGCAGATCCCCCGTAGCGGGGGGGGGCGGGGAGCTGTTTTTT. Its protein is CASRSPVAGGGGELFF.